What follows describes a single TCR beta chain. Its target is unknown. Germline lookup yields CDR1 SGHAT and CDR2 FQNNGV. V shed 2 bases and J 5 bases; nucleotides not matched to a gene: 6. The CDR3 is made up of 15 amino acids. This sample is drawn from a study of cytomegalovirus exposure and HLA in healthy donors. Points from the study as a whole: The authors listed over 150 TCR beta chains as cytomegalovirus-associated.

Method: immunoSEQ multiplex PCR; TCRdb's copy keeps in-frame clones and lacks some. In the table there are 110,000 to 150,000 clones, 90% to 95% of which are singletons. The chain combines TRBV11-2 with TRBJ2-5; TRBD2 aligns across 9 bases. Sequencing used PBMCs. The receptor was isolated from a man aged 18 to 30 in good health and CMV-seronegative. The CDR3 loop is CASSLRREGRETQYF. The CDR3 DNA follows: TGTGCCAGCAGCTTACGGCGGGAGGGCCGGGAGACCCAGTACTTC.